This record looks at one T cell receptor (beta chain) sequence and its context. The sample holds a few counts of this clonotype. Its recognized antigen is unknown. Per-base qualities were not stored, and no clone one base away is much larger. The treatment or condition label corresponds to: allogeneic hematopoietic cell transplantation with graft depleted of TCRalphabeta T cells and CD19 B cells. Transplant recipients were children who received TCRalphabeta/CD19-depleted allogeneic hematopoietic cell grafts. V and J are truncated by 0 bases and 3 bases respectively, leaving an intervening sequence of 14 bases. There are 16 amino acids in the CDR3, from cysteine to phenylalanine inclusive. The only DNA kept is the CDR3, 48 bases in frame from the first base. The germline V gene sets CDR1 to MGHDK and CDR2 to SYGVNS. The data are from a study of T-cell reconstitution after alpha-beta-depleted transplantation in children (dated by TCRdb to between 2015 and 2016). Notes on the research overall: Using TCR repertoire profiling, the study followed T-cell immune reconstitution in a quantitative way in children after TCRalphabeta/CD19-depleted allogeneic hematopoietic cell transplantation.

The full study reports these points: In some patients, the high TCRbeta diversity seen at day 60 was put down to recipient T cells and intrathymic progenitors that had survived conditioning. The apparently early recovery of alphabetaT-cell counts about two months after transplant reportedly depended on only several hundred rapidly expanded clones that came from non-depleted graft cells. Over the following months the frequencies of hyperexpanded clones went down, and after one year T-cell counts and TCRbeta diversity were mostly credited to newly produced T cells.

Libraries came from PCR. This sample was sequenced with an Illumina HiSeq 2500. TCR libraries were prepared with molecular barcoding, using unique molecular identifiers to normalize TCRbeta repertoire quantification. The public reads were quality trimmed at Q25 with fastp and then assembled into clones with MiXCR by TCRdb, keeping productive beta chains. Each CDR3 protein gets just one entry, which takes the most common genes and DNA from the rows behind it. This sample lists 900,000 or so distinct CDR3 sequences; roughly 16% were detected once. Jointly, the top ten make up roughly 4.8% of the sample.

The V and J segments used are TRBV25-1 and TRBJ1-1; TRBD1 is a weak D gene call, 5 bases matching. The sequencing here drew on PBMCs, mostly from graft donor cells, taken 360 days after TCRalphabeta/CD19-depleted stem cell transplant. This clonotype was sampled from a male patient between 10 and 17 years old who had a stem cell transplant for acute lymphoblastic leukemia, so the T cells may come from the graft donor. At the DNA level, the sequence is TGTGCCAGCAGTGAATATGAGTGGGGGATCTACACTGAAGCTTTCTTT. This is translated as CASSEYEWGIYTEAFF.